This T cell receptor (beta chain) emerged from a study of T-cell reconstitution after alpha-beta-depleted transplantation in children. Unique molecular identifiers were built into the TCRbeta library. TCRdb re-called the PCR reads with MiXCR, one entry per CDR3 protein. The sample records about 500,000 distinct CDR3 sequences, roughly 33% being singletons. This clonotype was seen only a few times. Per germline, CDR1 SGDLS and CDR2 YYNGEE. This CDR3 spans 13 amino acids. V dropped 2 bases and J dropped 5 bases, with 7 bases sitting between them. The receptor was isolated from a human donor who donated a stem cell graft to a child with aplastic anemia. The material was PBMCs from the stem cell graft donor, obtained from the stem cell graft. The chain uses TRBV9 and TRBJ2-2; maybe TRBD1 (6 bases). CDR3 nucleotides: TGTGCCAGCAGCGTCACAGGGACCGGGGAGCTGTTTTTT. This encodes CASSVTGTGELFF.